These 27 T cell receptor beta chains were all obtained from the same sample, sequenced in a study of cytomegalovirus exposure and HLA in healthy donors. The PCR was carried out with 60 Vbeta primers and 13 Jbeta primers. Generated by immunoSEQ multiplex PCR, the TCRdb table keeps only in-frame clones and is missing some. The data contain around 220,000 clones, about 80% of them singletons. Sequencing was done on a sample of PBMCs. Receptor source: a girl aged 5-17 years in good health and CMV-seronegative.

The chain combines TRBV5-4 with TRBJ2-1, with D unresolved. Germline CDR1 SGHNT, CDR2 YYREEE (reference sequence). The V gene lost 3 bases and the J gene lost 6 bases, with 13 bases spanning the gap. The CDR3 totals 14 residues. DNA for the CDR3: TGTGCCAGCAGCTACATTCAAAGATCCAATGAGCAGTTCTTC. Its protein is CASSYIQRSNEQFF.

The chain combines TRBV15 with TRBJ1-1, with D perhaps matching TRBD1 (5 bases). V lost 0 bases and J lost 4, with 12 bases in between. The germline V gene has CDR1 LNHNV and CDR2 YYDKDF (reference sequence). CDR3 size: 15 residues. CDR3 sequence reads: CATSRDPGRGTEAFF. The CDR3 DNA follows: TGTGCCACCAGCAGAGATCCCGGGAGGGGCACTGAAGCTTTCTTT.

This clone was observed a few times. In the same sample, other DNA sequences code for this CDR3. The V gene is TRBV5-1, the J gene TRBJ1-1; tentatively, D is TRBD1 (6 bases). The V gene lost 5 bases and the J gene lost 8 bases, with 13 bases spanning the gap. The CDR3 is 12 residues long. CDR1 and CDR2 (germline): SGHRS, YFSETQ. CDR3: CASSLQGTEAFF. CDR3 nucleotides: TGCGCCAGCAGTTTGCAGGGGACCGAAGCTTTCTTT.

CDR3 amino acids: CASSQDQGTSGSANEQFF. The DNA for the CDR3 is TGTGCCAGCAGCCAAGATCAGGGGACTAGCGGGAGTGCGAATGAGCAGTTCTTC. The chain has TRBV14 and TRBJ2-1; 14 bases map to TRBD2. Germline V lookup: CDR1 SGHDN, CDR2 FVKESK. Germline trimming cut 0 bases from V and 7 bases from J; bases unmatched to any gene: 8. This CDR3 has 18 residues.

V and J are TRBV14 and TRBJ2-1, with D unresolved. CDR1 and CDR2 from the germline V gene are SGHDN and FVKESK. V dropped 3 bases and J dropped 3 bases, with 15 bases sitting between them. The CDR3 sequence is 16 residues long. The CDR3 reads CASSHEWAVNYNEQFF. CDR3 DNA sequence: TGTGCCAGCAGCCATGAATGGGCAGTTAACTACAATGAGCAGTTCTTC.

This clone was detected once. CDR3 region: CASSYGQRKGFNYGYTF. CDR3 coding DNA: TGTGCCAGCAGCTATGGACAGAGAAAGGGATTTAACTATGGCTACACCTTC. This sequence joins TRBV7-8 and TRBJ1-2; D is perhaps TRBD1 (6 bases). The CDR3 totals 17 residues. V lost 4 bases and J 1 base, leaving 19 bases between the germline ends. The V gene's germline CDR1 is SGHVS and CDR2 FQNEAQ.

This chain uses TRBV19 with TRBJ1-1, with TRBD1 matching 7 bases. The germline V gene encodes CDR1 LNHDA and CDR2 SQIVND (reference sequence). The CDR3 is 13 amino acids. The V segment lost 10 bases and the J segment 1 base; nucleotides outside the gene matches: 6. For the CDR3, the DNA is TGTGCCACTAAGGGACAGCCGAACACTGAAGCTTTCTTT. Encoded protein: CATKGQPNTEAFF. The variable domain in full, completed from reference TRBV19 and TRBJ1-1, reads DGGITQSPKYLFRKEGQNVTLSCEQNLNHDAMYWYRQDPGQGLRLIYYSQIVNDFQKGDIAEGYSVSREKKESFPLTVTSAQKNPTAFYLCATKGQPNTEAFFGQGTRLTVV.

This chain joins TRBV12-5 and TRBJ2-1; D gene uncertain. The ends were cut back, 2 bases at V and 0 bases at J, with 17 bases in the middle. The CDR3 contains 18 residues. Germline lookup yields CDR1 LGHNT and CDR2 FRNRAP. CDR3 amino acids: CASGLPTSLVSSYNEQFF. DNA for the CDR3: TGTGCTAGTGGTTTGCCCACTTCACTGGTGAGCTCCTACAATGAGCAGTTCTTC. Variable domain in full (rest from reference TRBV12-5 and TRBJ2-1): DARVTQTPRHKVTEMGQEVTMRCQPILGHNTVFWYRQTMMQGLELLAYFRNRAPLDDSGMPKDRFSAEMPDATLATLKIQPSEPRDSAVYFCASGLPTSLVSSYNEQFFGPGTRLTVL.

The CDR3 loop reads CASSLRGYMSTDTQYF. The CDR3 region has the DNA TGTGCCAGCAGCTTACGAGGGTACATGAGTACAGATACGCAGTATTTT. The V and J genes are TRBV7-3 and TRBJ2-3, with a weak D call TRBD2 (5 bases). The CDR3 is 16 amino acids. The V end lost 2 bases, the J end lost 3 bases, and 15 bases lay between the germline ends. In germline, CDR1 is SGHTA, CDR2 FQGTGA.

The rearrangement links TRBV5-1 to TRBJ1-1; the D gene is possibly TRBD1 (5 bases). V lost 0 bases to trimming and J lost 3 bases, with 9 bases between them. The CDR3 extends over 14 amino acids. Germline CDR1 SGHRS, CDR2 YFSETQ. CDR3 sequence (DNA): TGCGCCAGCAGCTTGGGCAGGGCGGACACTGAAGCTTTCTTT. Protein sequence: CASSLGRADTEAFF. Based on the CDR3 plus reference TRBV5-1 and TRBJ1-1, the full variable domain is KAGVTQTPRYLIKTRGQQVTLSCSPISGHRSVSWYQQTPGQGLQFLFEYFSETQRNKGNFPGRFSGRQFSNSRSEMNVSTLELGDSALYLCASSLGRADTEAFFGQGTRLTVV.

This clone was observed once. The chain combines TRBV5-6 with TRBJ1-2; TRBD1 might be the D (6 bases). The germline gives CDR1 SGHDT, CDR2 YYEEEE. The CDR3 totals 14 residues. The V end was cut by 3 bases, the J end by 4 bases, with 13 bases between. The CDR3 region is CASSSGTGSYGYTF. The CDR3 DNA reads TGTGCCAGCAGCTCGGGAACAGGGTCCTATGGCTACACCTTC.

The chain joins TRBV6-5 to TRBJ1-6; D not resolved. The V end was cut by 9 bases, the J end by 2 bases, with 8 bases between. In germline, CDR1 is MNHEY, CDR2 SVGAGI. This CDR3 has 13 residues. CDR3: CASRVTYNSPLHF. The CDR3, as DNA: TGTGCCAGTCGAGTCACCTATAATTCACCCCTCCACTTT.

The J gene is TRBJ2-7, the V gene TRBV7-9; D unresolved. V dropped 3 bases and J dropped 4 bases, with 10 bases sitting between them. This CDR3 has 13 amino acids. Per germline, CDR1 SEHNR and CDR2 FQNEAQ (reference sequence). Written as DNA, the CDR3 is TGTGCCAGCAGCTTTTCTGGGCTTTACGAGCAGTACTTC. Translating it yields CASSFSGLYEQYF.

The rearrangement links TRBV19 to TRBJ1-6; 7 bases are a match to TRBD1. The CDR3 runs 17 residues. Trimming at V came to 3 bases and at J to 5 bases, leaving 10 bases not matched to a gene. Germline V gene lookup returns CDR1 LNHDA and CDR2 SQIVND (reference sequence). The CDR3 region is CASSIGFRGKNNSPLHF. CDR3 bases: TGTGCCAGTAGTATCGGGTTCAGGGGGAAGAATAATTCACCCCTCCACTTT.

The chain is built from TRBV18 and TRBJ2-3, with 7 positions matching TRBD1. This CDR3 has 15 residues. V was clipped by 3 bases and J by 5 bases; unmatched bases: 8. Germline CDR1 KGHSH, CDR2 LQKENI. CDR3 nucleotide sequence: TGTGCCAGCTCACCTCAAACAGGGGCCCAAGATACGCAGTATTTT. It yields the protein CASSPQTGAQDTQYF.

This chain connects TRBV7-2 to TRBJ2-7, with 13 bases fitting TRBD2. V shed 4 bases and J 2 bases; nucleotides not matched to a gene: 5. This CDR3 comprises 16 residues. Germline V gene lookup returns CDR1 SGHTA and CDR2 FQGNSA. Here the CDR3 DNA reads TGTGCCAGCAGCTCGGGACTAGCGGGGATTGCCTACGAGCAGTACTTC. Protein sequence: CASSSGLAGIAYEQYF.

This clone was seen once. The J gene is TRBJ2-3, the V gene TRBV6-5; D is perhaps TRBD2 (6 bases). The germline V gene has CDR1 MNHEY and CDR2 SVGAGI. The CDR3 has 16 amino acids. Deletions cut 0 bases from V and 5 bases from J, with 15 bases between. CDR3 DNA: TGTGCCAGCAGTTACTCAGGCCGGGGGTTGGGAGATACGCAGTATTTT. Amino acids: CASSYSGRGLGDTQYF.

The genes are TRBV7-8 and TRBJ2-5, with 9 positions matching TRBD2. The ends lost 4 bases at V and 1 base at J; junction bases unmatched: 10. The germline V gene encodes CDR1 SGHVS and CDR2 FQNEAQ. This CDR3 has 17 amino acids. Here the CDR3 reads CASSSRAAGGLQETQYF. CDR3 coding DNA: TGTGCCAGCAGCTCACGGGCAGCGGGGGGCCTCCAAGAGACCCAGTACTTC.

V usage is TRBV5-1 and J usage is TRBJ2-1; 9 bases align to TRBD1. There are 16 residues in the CDR3. The J segment lost 7 bases and the V segment lost 4 bases, leaving 12 bases of the junction unmatched. Germline V gene sequence: CDR1 SGHRS, CDR2 YFSETQ. CDR3: CASSPAAGTGFNEQFF. Here the CDR3 DNA reads TGCGCCAGCAGCCCCGCTGCCGGGACAGGGTTTAATGAGCAGTTCTTC.

This clone is a singleton in its sample. The genes are TRBV30 and TRBJ2-6; a possible D gene is TRBD1 (5 bases). V was trimmed by 1 base and J by 1 base, leaving 11 bases between them. Germline CDR1 and CDR2: GTSNPN and SVGIG (reference sequence). This CDR3 has 16 residues. CDR3 in DNA: TGTGCCTGGAGTGGTGGCAGGGCATCTGGGGCCAACGTCCTGACTTTC. This encodes CAWSGGRASGANVLTF. The variable domain in full, with the rest retrieved from reference TRBV30 and TRBJ2-6, is SQTIHQWPATLVQPVGSPLSLECTVEGTSNPNLYWYRQAAGRGLQLLFYSVGIGQISSEVPQNLSASRPQDRQFILSSKKLLLSDSGFYLCAWSGGRASGANVLTFGAGSRLTVL.

The chain has TRBV29-1 and TRBJ1-3; no firm D call. Germline loops: CDR1 SQVTM, CDR2 ANQGSEA. Trimming stripped 7 bases from V and 0 bases from J, with 7 bases between. The CDR3 covers 12 residues. In DNA, the CDR3 is TGCAGCGCAGGATTCTCTGGAAACACCATATATTTT. Translation: CSAGFSGNTIYF.

The chain has TRBV5-5 and TRBJ1-1; 7 positions agree with TRBD1. The CDR3 runs to 12 residues. Germline V gene data show CDR1 as SGHKS and CDR2 as YYEKEE (reference sequence). The ends lost 3 bases at V and 7 bases at J; junction bases unmatched: 3. CDR3 in amino acids: CASSYRDSEAFF. The CDR3 DNA is TGTGCCAGCAGCTACCGGGACAGTGAAGCTTTCTTT.

The chain is built from TRBV21-1 and TRBJ1-1. TRBV21-1 is a documented pseudogene. This CDR3 comprises 12 residues. In DNA form, the CDR3 reads TGTGCCAGCAACCGTGGAGGCACTGAAGCTTTCTTT. Amino acid sequence: CASNRGGTEAFF.

The genes are TRBV28 and TRBJ1-2; TRBD1 agrees at 11 bases. This CDR3 spans 17 amino acids. J lost 5 bases, V lost 7 bases, and 15 bases had no gene match. CDR1 is MDHEN and CDR2 is SYDVKM in the germline V gene. The DNA for the CDR3 is TGTGCCAGCAACACACGCGTTGCCGGGACAGGGGGGTATGGCTACACCTTC. This codes for CASNTRVAGTGGYGYTF.

The chain carries TRBV28 and TRBJ1-6; TRBD1 is a possible D gene (6 bases). Germline V gene data show CDR1 as MDHEN and CDR2 as SYDVKM. CDR3 length: 14 amino acids. The germline V and J ends were trimmed by 8 bases and 7 bases, with 15 bases remaining between them. CDR3 sequence: CASLTGTRNSPLHF. The CDR3 nucleotides read TGTGCCAGCTTAACCGGGACACGGAATTCACCCCTCCACTTT. The full variable domain, with the rest looked up from reference TRBV28 and TRBJ1-6, is DVKVTQSSRYLVKRTGEKVFLECVQDMDHENMFWYRQDPGLGLRLIYFSYDVKMKEKGDIPEGYSVSREKKERFSLILESASTNQTSMYLCASLTGTRNSPLHFGNGTRLTVT.

The gene calls are TRBV30 and TRBJ2-7, with TRBD2 identical over 8 bases. The CDR3 length is 16 residues. The V gene's germline CDR1 is GTSNPN and CDR2 SVGIG (reference sequence). Unmatched junction bases numbered 11, after V lost 2 bases and J lost 2 bases. CDR3 in DNA: TGTGCCTGGAGTACCACGGGAACGGGGGGGCCCTACGAGCAGTACTTC. Encoded protein: CAWSTTGTGGPYEQYF.

The gene calls are TRBV7-6 and TRBJ2-3, with D possibly being TRBD1 (6 bases). V dropped 5 bases and J dropped 2 bases, with 11 bases sitting between them. CDR3 length: 14 amino acids. Germline CDR1 is SGHVS and CDR2 is FNYEAQ. CDR3 DNA sequence: TGTGCCAGCAGCCCACGGGACACCACAGATACGCAGTATTTT. As protein: CASSPRDTTDTQYF.